This TCR beta chain emerged from a study of PD-1 blockade in classical Hodgkin lymphoma. Background on the study: The study gave patients nivolumab 3 mg/kg intravenously every 2 weeks.

Data came from immunoSEQ multiplex PCR; TCRdb stores just in-frame clones and leaves some out. The sample includes under 20,000 clones, less than 85% of them seen just once. The CDR3 consists of 18 residues. Looked up from germline, CDR1 is SQVTM and CDR2 is ANQGSEA. Trimming at V came to 5 bases and at J to 2 bases, leaving 18 bases not matched to a gene. The sample's time point: cycle 4 day 1 (C4D1), after more than 5 weeks of nivolumab. Every one of the patients relapsed after autologous stem cell transplantation (brentuximab vedotin exposure was variable). Study-level results: When set against healthy donors, newly diagnosed patients were reported to show lower baseline TCR diversity. It was CD4+ TCR diversity, not CD8+, that rose significantly by C4D1. Before treatment, complete responders showed about the same diversity as newly diagnosed patients.

This clone counts as medium-sized. The antigen remains undetermined. This TCR came from a human donor with classical Hodgkin lymphoma. Sequencing was performed on peripheral blood mononuclear cells (PBMCs), taken before the fourth cycle of nivolumab. This chain uses TRBV29-1 with TRBJ2-3; the match to TRBD1 covers 8 bases. The CDR3 is CSVIAPGQALWYTDTQYF. As DNA, the CDR3 is TGCAGCGTTATTGCCCCGGGACAGGCCCTTTGGTACACAGATACGCAGTATTTT.